This T cell receptor beta chain was recovered during a study of radiotherapy plus CTLA-4 blockade in lung cancer. The CDR3 consists of 13 residues. Trimming took off 7 bases at V and 2 bases at J, with 11 bases between the two ends. CDR1 is LNHDA and CDR2 is SQIVND in the germline V gene (reference sequence). Study findings and constraints: The best prediction of response reportedly came from early blood T cell clone dynamics, with interferon-beta.

Remarks on this clone: The antigen is undetermined.

The table came from immunoSEQ multiplex PCR; TCRdb's copy has only in-frame clones and leaves some out. There are about 68,000 clones in the sample; roughly 78% occur only once, and roughly 10% lies in the top ten. Each patient with chemo-refractory metastatic non-small-cell lung cancer was treated with focal radiation plus CTLA-4 blockade using ipilimumab. Sequencing was performed on peripheral blood, taken from a patient treated with radiotherapy plus ipilimumab. The sequence was obtained from a human donor with non-small cell lung cancer who had a complete response to radiotherapy plus ipilimumab. The chain is built from TRBV19 and TRBJ2-5, with D perhaps TRBD1 or TRBD2 (5 bases each). CDR3 in amino acids: CASMGVGQETQYF. CDR3 sequence (DNA): TGTGCCAGTATGGGGGTGGGGCAAGAGACCCAGTACTTC.